This TCR beta chain was recovered during a study of vaccination effects on CD4 cells after COVID-19. Looking at the study overall: It was a median of 72 days after the second dose that post-vaccine samples were obtained. Study observations and caveats: No early post-infection timepoints were available in the study, which also included few convalescent patients.

Trimming removed 0 bases at V and 5 bases at J, with 4 bases between. The CDR3 extends over 11 amino acids. Germline loops: CDR1 GTSNPN, CDR2 SVGIG (reference sequence). Antigen-specific CD4+ T cell clonotypes were called by their expansion after viral peptide-pool culture in ViraFEST. After less than 11 days in culture, the CD4+ T cells were isolated. Either the mRNA-1273 or the BNT162b2 vaccine was given to participants as two doses. Supplemented with roughly 10 IU/ml IL-2 and 7.5 to 10 ug/ml peptides, around 2 million PBMC per well were kept in culture. Half-medium exchanges with IL-2 medium took place on days 3 and 7. Assay: immunoSEQ multiplex PCR; the TCRdb copy retains only in-frame clones and omits some. The data contain approximately 26,000 clones, about 80% of them seen just once; the ten biggest clones take up about 6%. Regarding this clone: Its antigen is still unknown.

This TCR was recovered from a human donor who received a COVID-19 vaccine. Some clones in this sample may be carry-over from other donors' samples. The material sequenced was CD4+ T cells from PBMCs cultured with SARS-CoV-2 spike peptides, taken after COVID-19 vaccination. The rearrangement links TRBV30 to TRBJ2-5; no firm D call. As DNA, the CDR3 is TGTGCCTGGAGTGTAATTGAGACCCAGTACTTC. Its protein product is CAWSVIETQYF.